The source of this TCR beta chain is a study of blood T cell repertoires in COVID-19. Overall study: Acute and convalescent COVID-19 samples came from the United States, Italy and Spain. In each case, the material was cDNA or gDNA derived from T cells, B-cell-depleted T cells, or PBMCs.

Original methodology: From reference gene primer amplification, estimates of nucleated cell counts were derived. Only in-frame clones appear in the TCRdb table, and some are missing; sequencing was by immunoSEQ multiplex PCR. V and J calls and clone size are given by that table; D and trimming were obtained from the DNA. The sample yields 200,000 to 250,000 clones, roughly 85% seen once. This clone was seen a few times. CDR3 size: 16 residues. Trimming took 8 bases from V and 7 from J, leaving 26 bases between them. Germline V CDR1 and CDR2: SNHLY, FYNNEI. The genes are TRBV2 and TRBJ1-2, with D possibly TRBD1 on 6 matching bases. The sequence came from a woman aged 80 or over with acute or convalescent COVID-19. Sequencing was performed on peripheral blood. This CDR3 reads CASLRDFWGLTSGYTF. CDR3 bases: TGTGCCAGCTTAAGGGATTTCTGGGGGCTAACAAGTGGCTACACCTTC.